This TCR beta chain was sequenced during a study of blood T cell repertoires in COVID-19. Generated by immunoSEQ multiplex PCR, the TCRdb table keeps only in-frame clones and is missing some. In the table there are more than 100,000 clones, around 80% of which are singletons. Trimming left V 1 base short and J 4 bases short, with 11 bases between. Germline V gene lookup returns CDR1 KGHSH and CDR2 LQKENI. This CDR3 comprises 15 residues. This chain connects TRBV18 to TRBJ2-1; no firm D call. The specimen sequenced was peripheral blood. The clonotype comes from an elderly woman with acute or convalescent COVID-19. CDR3 coding DNA: TGTGCCAGCTCACCACAGGCGGCCCTTTACAATGAGCAGTTCTTC. It yields the protein CASSPQAALYNEQFF.